Described below is a single T cell receptor (beta chain) sequence and its context. The CDR3 has 16 amino acids. Germline V gene sequence: CDR1 LGHNA, CDR2 YNFKEQ. The trim removed 0 bases at V and 4 bases at J, leaving 8 bases unmatched. The table came from immunoSEQ multiplex PCR; TCRdb's copy has only in-frame clones and leaves some out. The sample lists about 80,000 clones; roughly 77% were seen once. The data belong to a study of cytotoxic CD8 clonotypes in ibrutinib-treated CLL. The chain employs TRBV4-2 and TRBJ2-5; TRBD2 agrees at 7 bases. This sequence was found in a human donor with chronic lymphocytic leukemia. Sequenced here: PBMCs, sampled after 12 months of ibrutinib treatment. CDR3 coding DNA: TGTGCCAGCAGCCAAGATTGGCCGGGGAGGGGAGAGACCCAGTACTTC. Translated: CASSQDWPGRGETQYF.